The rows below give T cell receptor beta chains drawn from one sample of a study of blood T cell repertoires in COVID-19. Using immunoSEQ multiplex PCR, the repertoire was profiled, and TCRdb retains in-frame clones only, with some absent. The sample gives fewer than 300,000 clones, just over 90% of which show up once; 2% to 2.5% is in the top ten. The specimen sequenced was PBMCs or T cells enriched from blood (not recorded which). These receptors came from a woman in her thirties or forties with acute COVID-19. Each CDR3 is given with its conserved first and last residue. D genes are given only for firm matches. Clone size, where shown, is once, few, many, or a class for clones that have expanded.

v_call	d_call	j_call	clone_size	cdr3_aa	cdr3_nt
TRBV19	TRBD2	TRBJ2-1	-	CASSTIAGGPIHNEQFF	TGTGCCAGTAGTACCATAGCGGGGGGGCCCATACACAATGAGCAGTTCTTC
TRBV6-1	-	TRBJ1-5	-	CASSEMRQPQHF	TGTGCCAGCAGTGAGATGAGGCAGCCCCAGCATTTT
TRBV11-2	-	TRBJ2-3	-	CASSLVWGPRPGSDTQYF	TGTGCCAGCAGCTTAGTGTGGGGGCCCCGGCCGGGCTCAGATACGCAGTATTTT
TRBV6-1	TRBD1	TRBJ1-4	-	CASSEGTGTEKLFF	TGTGCCAGCAGTGAAGGGACAGGGACTGAAAAACTGTTTTTT
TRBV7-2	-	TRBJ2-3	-	CASSQGPSAYTQYF	TGTGCCAGCAGCCAGGGGCCGTCTGCATATACGCAGTATTTT
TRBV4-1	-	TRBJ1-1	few	CASSPDEGVSGVSEAFF	TGCGCCAGCAGCCCCGATGAGGGAGTATCCGGGGTGAGTGAAGCTTTCTTT
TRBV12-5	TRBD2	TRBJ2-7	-	CASGFLTSGANEQYF	TGTGCTAGTGGTTTTCTCACTAGCGGAGCCAACGAGCAGTACTTC
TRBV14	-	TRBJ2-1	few	CASSRSSHRGLDEQFF	TGTGCCAGCAGCCGATCCTCCCATCGGGGGTTGGATGAGCAGTTCTTC
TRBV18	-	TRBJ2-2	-	CASSRSTTGELFF	TGTGCCAGCTCACGGTCGACAACCGGGGAGCTGTTTTTT
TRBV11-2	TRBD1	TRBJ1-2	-	CASSLEVVTGRFYGYTF	TGTGCCAGCAGCTTAGAAGTAGTGACAGGGCGCTTCTATGGCTACACCTTC
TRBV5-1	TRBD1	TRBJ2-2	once	CASSPNGQGQAGELFF	TGCGCCAGCAGCCCCAACGGACAGGGCCAAGCCGGGGAGCTGTTTTTT
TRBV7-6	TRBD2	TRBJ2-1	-	CASSLAPHTSGRAAEQFF	TGTGCCAGCAGCTTAGCGCCCCACACTAGCGGGAGGGCCGCTGAGCAGTTCTTC
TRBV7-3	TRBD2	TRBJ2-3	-	CASSLGSGGTDTQYF	TGTGCCAGCAGCTTAGGTAGCGGGGGGACAGATACGCAGTATTTT
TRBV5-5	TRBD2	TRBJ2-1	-	CASSLGGGTDEQFF	TGTGCCAGCAGCTTGGGCGGGGGGACGGATGAGCAGTTCTTC
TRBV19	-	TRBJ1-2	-	CASGRGDYTF	TGTGCCAGTGGGCGCGGGGACTACACCTTC
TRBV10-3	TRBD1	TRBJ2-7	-	CAAGQGYEQYF	TGTGCCGCCGGACAGGGCTACGAGCAGTACTTC
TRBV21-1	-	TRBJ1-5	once	CASSEGQGVNQPQHF	TGTGCCAGCAGCGAAGGACAGGGGGTAAATCAGCCCCAGCATTTT
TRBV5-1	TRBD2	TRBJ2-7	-	CASSLLAGQNEQYF	TGCGCCAGCAGCTTGCTAGCGGGACAGAACGAGCAGTACTTC
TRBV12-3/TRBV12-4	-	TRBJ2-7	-	CASRSDRNYEQYF	TGTGCCAGCAGGAGTGACAGAAACTACGAGCAGTACTTC
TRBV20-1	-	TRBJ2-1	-	CSASAFGTSSYNEQFF	TGCAGTGCTAGTGCCTTCGGGACAAGCTCCTACAATGAGCAGTTCTTC
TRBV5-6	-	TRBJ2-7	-	CASSLPAYEQYF	TGTGCCAGCAGCCTGCCGGCCTACGAGCAGTACTTC
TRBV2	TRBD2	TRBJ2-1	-	CASSDRAGGLIEQFF	TGTGCCAGCAGTGATCGCGCGGGGGGGCTTATTGAGCAGTTCTTC
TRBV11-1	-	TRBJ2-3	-	CASSLDRPSAADTQYF	TGTGCCAGCAGCTTAGATCGCCCTAGCGCGGCAGATACGCAGTATTTT
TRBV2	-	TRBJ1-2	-	CASSATGPNYGYTF	TGTGCCAGCAGTGCGACAGGACCTAACTATGGCTACACCTTC
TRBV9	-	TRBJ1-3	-	CASSVGGNTIYF	TGTGCCAGCAGCGTAGGCGGGAACACCATATATTTT
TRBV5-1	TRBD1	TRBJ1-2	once	CASSFGTGFSYGYTF	TGCGCCAGCAGCTTTGGGACAGGGTTCAGCTATGGCTACACCTTC
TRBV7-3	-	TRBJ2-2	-	CASSLNGPSNTGELFF	TGTGCCAGCAGCTTAAATGGGCCCTCGAACACCGGGGAGCTGTTTTTT
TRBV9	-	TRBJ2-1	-	CASSLVTSSYNEQFF	TGTGCCAGCAGCCTTGTTACGAGCTCCTACAATGAGCAGTTCTTC
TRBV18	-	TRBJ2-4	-	CASSPPSLDIQYF	TGTGCCAGCTCACCTCCGAGCCTGGACATTCAGTACTTC
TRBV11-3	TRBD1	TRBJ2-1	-	CASSLEGTGGQFF	TGTGCCAGCAGCTTAGAGGGGACAGGGGGGCAGTTCTTC
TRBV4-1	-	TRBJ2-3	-	CASSQDREERYTQYF	TGCGCCAGCAGCCAAGATCGGGAAGAGCGGTATACGCAGTATTTT
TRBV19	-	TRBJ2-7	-	CASSISASAAYEQYF	TGTGCCAGTAGTATCTCAGCGTCTGCTGCCTACGAGCAGTACTTC
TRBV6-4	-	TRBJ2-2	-	CASSALQGTGELFF	TGTGCCAGCAGCGCCCTTCAGGGGACCGGGGAGCTGTTTTTT
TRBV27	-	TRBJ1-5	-	CASSSIPLNQPQHF	TGTGCCAGCAGTTCTATACCGCTCAATCAGCCCCAGCATTTT
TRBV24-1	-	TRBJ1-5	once	CATRGGTNQPQHF	TGTGCCACCAGGGGGGGGACTAATCAGCCCCAGCATTTT
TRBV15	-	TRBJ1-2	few	CATSNHRSGNYGYTF	TGTGCCACCAGCAACCACCGCTCGGGTAACTATGGCTACACCTTC
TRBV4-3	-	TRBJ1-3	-	CASSQDKAAVRGNTIYF	TGCGCCAGCAGCCAAGATAAGGCTGCGGTTCGGGGAAACACCATATATTTT
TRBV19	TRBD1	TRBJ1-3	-	CASSIARTGGNTIYF	TGTGCCAGTAGTATAGCTAGGACAGGGGGAAACACCATATATTTT
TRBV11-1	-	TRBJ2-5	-	CASKTRGAQETQYF	TGTGCCAGCAAGACACGGGGGGCTCAAGAGACCCAGTACTTC
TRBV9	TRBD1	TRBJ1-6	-	CASSVGTGNSPLHF	TGTGCCAGCAGCGTAGGGACAGGGAATTCACCCCTCCACTTT
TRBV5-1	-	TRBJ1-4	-	CASSSGYNTNEKLFF	TGCGCCAGCAGCTCAGGGTATAATACTAATGAAAAACTGTTTTTT
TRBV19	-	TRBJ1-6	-	CATSDTASPLHF	TGTGCCACATCAGACACGGCTTCACCCCTCCACTTT
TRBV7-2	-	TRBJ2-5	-	CASSLSGTQETQYF	TGTGCCAGCAGCTTGAGCGGAACTCAAGAGACCCAGTACTTC
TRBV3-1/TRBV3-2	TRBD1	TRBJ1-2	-	CASSQDLRAGTGDGYTF	TGTGCCAGCAGCCAAGATCTCAGAGCCGGGACAGGGGATGGCTACACCTTC
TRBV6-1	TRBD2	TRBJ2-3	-	CASSEISGSTDTQYF	TGTGCCAGCAGTGAGATTAGCGGGAGCACAGATACGCAGTATTTT
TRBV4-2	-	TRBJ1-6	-	CASSQDIARLTPLHF	TGTGCCAGCAGCCAAGATATCGCGAGGTTAACACCCCTCCACTTT
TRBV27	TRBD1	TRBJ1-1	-	CASSPRTGGFHTEAFF	TGTGCCAGCAGTCCCCGGACAGGGGGCTTTCACACTGAAGCTTTCTTT
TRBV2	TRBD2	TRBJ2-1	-	CASSVERDSRTSYNEQFF	TGTGCCAGCAGTGTGGAGCGGGACTCACGGACCTCCTACAATGAGCAGTTCTTC
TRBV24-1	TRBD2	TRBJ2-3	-	CATSDGLAGTDTQYF	TGTGCCACCAGTGATGGACTAGCGGGTACAGATACGCAGTATTTT
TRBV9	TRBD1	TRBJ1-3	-	CASSVGGTGPSGNTIYF	TGTGCCAGCAGCGTAGGGGGGACAGGGCCTTCTGGAAACACCATATATTTT
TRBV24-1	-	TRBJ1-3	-	CATSRRGRSIGNTIYF	TGTGCCACCAGTCGGAGAGGGCGGTCTATCGGAAACACCATATATTTT
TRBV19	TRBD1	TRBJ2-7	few	CASSISRQGTQYF	TGTGCCAGTAGTATTTCCCGACAGGGGACGCAGTACTTC
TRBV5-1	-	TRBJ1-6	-	CASSLQGGNSPLHF	TGCGCCAGCAGCTTGCAGGGAGGTAATTCACCCCTCCACTTT
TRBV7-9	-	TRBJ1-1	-	CASSLVRGATEAFF	TGTGCCAGCAGCTTAGTACGTGGGGCTACTGAAGCTTTCTTT
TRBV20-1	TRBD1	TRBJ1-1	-	CSAGTAEAFF	TGCAGTGCTGGGACAGCTGAAGCTTTCTTT
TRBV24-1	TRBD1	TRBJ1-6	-	CASQSQGDNSPLHF	TGTGCCTCCCAATCACAGGGGGATAATTCACCCCTCCACTTT
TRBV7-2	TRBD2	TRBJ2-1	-	CASSLTSVVLGEQFF	TGTGCCAGCAGCTTGACTAGCGTCGTTTTGGGTGAGCAGTTCTTC
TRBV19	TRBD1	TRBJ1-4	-	CASSTRQGTNEKLFF	TGTGCCAGTAGTACCCGACAGGGAACTAATGAAAAACTGTTTTTT
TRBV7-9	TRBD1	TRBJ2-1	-	CASSRTRQGSYNEQFF	TGTGCCAGCAGCCGCACTAGACAGGGCTCTTACAATGAGCAGTTCTTC
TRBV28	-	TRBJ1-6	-	CASSLRGVRSPLHF	TGTGCCAGCAGTTTAAGGGGCGTGCGATCACCCCTCCACTTT